The 28 T cell receptor beta chains below were found in one sample sequenced in a study of PD-1 blockade in classical Hodgkin lymphoma. The protocol was immunoSEQ multiplex PCR, while the TCRdb copy is restricted to in-frame clones and leaves out a portion. The table records 18,000 or so clones, around 86% of them present only once. Time point denoted: newly diagnosed, previously untreated cHL patient sample. The study purified CD4+ T cells from thawed PBMCs using magnetic negative selection. The material sequenced was CD4+ T cells from blood. These receptors came from a human donor with classical Hodgkin lymphoma.

This sequence joins TRBV19 and TRBJ1-5; no firm D call. Germline loops: CDR1 LNHDA, CDR2 SQIVND (reference sequence). This CDR3 has 15 residues. Between the trimmed V and J ends, which lost 5 bases and 1 base, there was a span of 12 bases. The DNA of the CDR3 is TGTGCCAGTAGTTGGGTGGGCAAGAGCAATCAGCCCCAGCATTTT. It codes for CASSWVGKSNQPQHF.

The chain links TRBV5-1 to TRBJ2-1, with D perhaps matching TRBD2 (5 bases). The length of the CDR3 is 16 residues. The germline V gene has CDR1 SGHRS and CDR2 YFSETQ. The V end was cut by 4 bases, the J end by 0 bases, with 14 bases between. CDR3 protein: CASSLQAVSSYNEQFF. The CDR3 DNA reads as TGCGCCAGCAGCCTGCAAGCGGTTAGCTCCTACAATGAGCAGTTCTTC. The whole variable domain, remainder taken from reference TRBV5-1 and TRBJ2-1, is KAGVTQTPRYLIKTRGQQVTLSCSPISGHRSVSWYQQTPGQGLQFLFEYFSETQRNKGNFPGRFSGRQFSNSRSEMNVSTLELGDSALYLCASSLQAVSSYNEQFFGPGTRLTVL.

This chain connects TRBV7-2 to TRBJ2-6, with D unclear. In germline, CDR1 is SGHTA, CDR2 FQGNSA. The CDR3 contains 15 residues. V shed 5 bases and J shed 3 bases, with 11 bases lying between them. CDR3 region: CASSPLRVGANVLTF. Written as DNA, the CDR3 is TGTGCCAGCAGCCCCCTGCGAGTTGGGGCCAACGTCCTGACTTTC.

The rearrangement joins TRBV5-1 to TRBJ2-7; 8 bases fit TRBD1. The CDR3 length is 16 residues. The J segment lost 5 bases and the V segment lost 0 bases, leaving 10 bases of the junction unmatched. From germline, CDR1 is SGHRS and CDR2 YFSETQ. For the CDR3, the DNA is TGCGCCAGCAGCTTGGGACTAGGGACAGGTTTTAACGAGCAGTACTTC. Translation gives CASSLGLGTGFNEQYF.

This chain connects TRBV5-1 to TRBJ2-1, with D maybe TRBD2 (5 bases). The CDR3 is 16 residues long. Trimming stripped 5 bases from V and 0 bases from J, with 15 bases between. Germline assignment: CDR1 SGHRS and CDR2 YFSETQ. CDR3 region: CASSSDGVSSYNEQFF. In nucleotides, the CDR3 is TGCGCCAGCAGTTCTGACGGGGTTAGCTCCTACAATGAGCAGTTCTTC.

This sequence joins TRBV15 and TRBJ1-1; D uncertain. V lost 0 bases and J lost 8, with 10 bases in between. CDR3 size: 13 residues. Germline CDR1 LNHNV, CDR2 YYDKDF (reference sequence). For the CDR3, the DNA is TGTGCCACCAGCAGAGAAGAGGGAGGCGAAGCTTTCTTT. Translated, it gives CATSREEGGEAFF.

The rearrangement joins TRBV2 to TRBJ2-7, with TRBD1 matching 8 bases. The length of the CDR3 is 13 residues. CDR1 is SNHLY, CDR2 FYNNEI, per germline. Losses at the gene ends were 10 bases for V and 3 bases for J; bases not matched to a gene: 8. CDR3 nucleotides: TGTGCCACCTCCTTGGACAGGGTCTACGAGCAGTACTTC. It translates to CATSLDRVYEQYF. The whole variable domain, remainder taken from reference TRBV2 and TRBJ2-7, is EPEVTQTPSHQVTQMGQEVILRCVPISNHLYFYWYRQILGQKVEFLVSFYNNEISEKSEIFDDQFSVERPDGSNFTLKIRSTKLEDSAMYFCATSLDRVYEQYFGPGTRLTVT.

The V and J genes are TRBV28 and TRBJ1-4; possible D gene TRBD1, 5 bases. Germline CDR1 and CDR2: MDHEN and SYDVKM. This CDR3 is 15 amino acids long. V was shortened by 6 bases and J by 4 bases, with 15 bases between the two germline ends. This CDR3 is CASRLGGGINEKLFF. The CDR3 region has the DNA TGTGCCAGCAGACTTGGGGGAGGGATTAATGAAAAACTGTTTTTT.

The chain recombines TRBV19 with TRBJ2-5; TRBD1 agrees at 7 bases. Germline values: CDR1 LNHDA, CDR2 SQIVND (reference sequence). Trimming cost V 4 bases and J 6 bases; bases outside gene matches: 2. The CDR3 is 12 amino acids. The CDR3 nucleotides are TGTGCCAGTAGTACAGGGGGTAAGACCCAGTACTTC. This sequence encodes CASSTGGKTQYF.

The chain joins TRBV6-5 to TRBJ2-1; tentatively, D is TRBD2 (7 bases). The CDR3 has 16 residues. Deletions cut 0 bases from V and 4 bases from J, with 13 bases between. Germline lookup yields CDR1 MNHEY and CDR2 SVGAGI. CDR3 in amino acids: CASSYSAGASYNEQFF. As DNA, the CDR3 is TGTGCCAGCAGTTACTCGGCGGGGGCTTCTTACAATGAGCAGTTCTTC.

The rearrangement uses TRBV9 and TRBJ2-5; D is possibly TRBD1 (6 bases). CDR3 length: 14 amino acids. From germline, CDR1 is SGDLS and CDR2 YYNGEE. Deletions cut 4 bases from V and 0 bases from J, with 10 bases between. The DNA of the CDR3 is TGTGCCAGCAGCCCGACAGGACACCAAGAGACCCAGTACTTC. It encodes CASSPTGHQETQYF.

The chain joins TRBV27 to TRBJ2-3; 10 nucleotides align to TRBD1. There are 14 residues in the CDR3. Germline CDR1 and CDR2: MNHEY and SMNVEV (reference sequence). V was clipped by 3 bases and J by 4 bases; unmatched bases: 1. For the CDR3, the DNA is TGTGCCAGCAGTTTCGGGACAGGGGCAGATACGCAGTATTTT. Its protein is CASSFGTGADTQYF.

V is TRBV5-6 and J is TRBJ2-7; perhaps D is TRBD1 or TRBD2 (5 bases each). The germline CDR1 and CDR2 sequences are SGHDT and YYEEEE. V was cut by 2 bases and J by 0 bases, with 21 bases left in between. This CDR3 spans 18 amino acids. The CDR3 DNA follows: TGTGCCAGCAGCTTACACGCCCTAATGGTGGGGGACTCCTACGAGCAGTACTTC. It translates to CASSLHALMVGDSYEQYF.

J is TRBJ2-7 and V is TRBV23-1, with unresolved D. TRBV23-1 is assigned to the ORF class and has an uncertain function. CDR3 length: 13 amino acids. Trimming removed 7 bases at V and 0 bases at J, with 10 bases between. The CDR3 DNA is TGCGCCAGCAAAGGATCTTTCTCCTACGAGCAGTACTTC. This codes for CASKGSFSYEQYF.

The chain uses TRBV28 and TRBJ2-7; 9 bases agree with TRBD2. In germline, CDR1 is MDHEN, CDR2 SYDVKM. The V and J ends lost 7 bases and 7 bases, in that order; junction bases with no gene match: 14. The CDR3 contains 15 residues. The CDR3 is CASKTSGLLPGEQYF. Here the CDR3 DNA reads TGTGCCAGCAAGACTAGCGGACTATTACCTGGAGAGCAGTACTTC.

This sequence joins TRBV7-2 and TRBJ1-2, with D possibly TRBD1 on 6 matching bases. Germline CDR1 is SGHTA and CDR2 is FQGNSA. V was cut by 5 bases and J by 4 bases, with 11 bases left in between. The CDR3 has 13 residues. In DNA, the CDR3 is TGTGCCAGCAGCCCAGGGGCGGGCTATGGCTACACCTTC. It specifies CASSPGAGYGYTF.

The chain combines TRBV4-2 with TRBJ1-4; weak D call: TRBD1 (6 bases). Germline-derived CDR1 and CDR2 are LGHNA and YNFKEQ. The CDR3 is 17 residues long. V shed 4 bases and J shed 3 bases, with 18 bases lying between them. Here the CDR3 DNA reads TGTGCCAGCAGCCTTGGGGCAGGGGATCAGTCTAATGAAAAACTGTTTTTT. Protein: CASSLGAGDQSNEKLFF.

The chain uses TRBV27 and TRBJ2-1; the match to TRBD2 covers 8 bases. The CDR3 covers 17 residues. The J segment lost 10 bases and the V segment lost 3 bases, leaving 17 bases of the junction unmatched. Per the germline V gene, CDR1 is MNHEY and CDR2 is SMNVEV (reference sequence). The chain's CDR3 is CASSFRLVGLALEEQFF. The CDR3 coding sequence is TGTGCCAGCAGTTTTCGGTTGGTAGGACTAGCTCTTGAGGAGCAGTTCTTC.

This chain uses TRBV2 with TRBJ2-7, with TRBD2 matching over 14 bases. The CDR3 runs to 15 residues. Trimming took 10 bases from V and 4 from J; bases not matched to a gene: 9. CDR1 SNHLY and CDR2 FYNNEI come from the germline V gene. CDR3 in amino acids: CATNPGTSGSYEQYF. In DNA, the CDR3 is TGTGCCACCAACCCCGGGACTAGCGGGAGTTACGAGCAGTACTTC. Complete variable domain (other parts from reference TRBV2 and TRBJ2-7): EPEVTQTPSHQVTQMGQEVILRCVPISNHLYFYWYRQILGQKVEFLVSFYNNEISEKSEIFDDQFSVERPDGSNFTLKIRSTKLEDSAMYFCATNPGTSGSYEQYFGPGTRLTVT.

This clone was picked up a small number of times. The chain joins TRBV5-1 to TRBJ1-1, with D perhaps matching TRBD1 (6 bases). CDR3 length: 14 amino acids. In germline, CDR1 is SGHRS, CDR2 YFSETQ. Trimming took off 0 bases at V and 11 bases at J, with 17 bases between the two ends. The CDR3 DNA is TGCGCCAGCAGCTTGGACTCGGGGGCGAGGGGTGCTTTCTTT. Its translation is CASSLDSGARGAFF. Together with reference TRBV5-1 and TRBJ1-1, the CDR3 gives the full variable domain: KAGVTQTPRYLIKTRGQQVTLSCSPISGHRSVSWYQQTPGQGLQFLFEYFSETQRNKGNFPGRFSGRQFSNSRSEMNVSTLELGDSALYLCASSLDSGARGAFFGQGTRLTVV.

The chain combines TRBV2 with TRBJ2-7, with 14 positions matching TRBD2. The J segment lost 5 bases and the V segment lost 6 bases, leaving 9 bases of the junction unmatched. Germline V gives CDR1 SNHLY, CDR2 FYNNEI. This CDR3 is 16 amino acids long. The chain's CDR3 is CASRGGLAGGRNEQYF. The CDR3, as DNA: TGTGCCAGCAGGGGTGGACTAGCGGGAGGTCGGAACGAGCAGTACTTC.

This chain joins TRBV13 and TRBJ1-2; D uncertain. The CDR3 is made up of 15 amino acids. CDR1 PRHDT and CDR2 FYEKMQ come from the germline V gene (reference sequence). The V and J ends lost 5 bases and 3 bases respectively, with 16 bases between them. The CDR3 DNA follows: TGTGCCAGCAGCCTGCGGACTAAAAGGGACTATGGCTACACCTTC. It encodes CASSLRTKRDYGYTF.

The chain recombines TRBV27 with TRBJ2-7; no reliable D call. V was clipped by 4 bases and J by 3 bases, with 13 bases between them. From germline, CDR1 is MNHEY and CDR2 SMNVEV (reference sequence). The CDR3 spans 14 residues. The CDR3: CASSSGSGFYEQYF. CDR3 DNA sequence: TGTGCCAGCAGTTCCGGGTCAGGATTCTACGAGCAGTACTTC.

V and J are TRBV19 and TRBJ1-5; D is perhaps TRBD1 (5 bases). CDR3 size: 17 residues. Trimming shortened V by 8 bases and J by 2 bases, and 22 bases separated the two germline ends. Germline V gene lookup returns CDR1 LNHDA and CDR2 SQIVND (reference sequence). The CDR3 nucleotides read TGTGCCAGTGCCGTGGGGCTACTTCCTAGGGGCAATCAGCCCCAGCATTTT. Translated: CASAVGLLPRGNQPQHF.

This chain connects TRBV27 to TRBJ1-2; D unresolved. The CDR3 has 14 amino acids. V was clipped by 4 bases and J by 4 bases, with 13 bases between them. In germline, CDR1 is MNHEY, CDR2 SMNVEV (reference sequence). The CDR3 DNA reads TGTGCCAGCAGTTCTCGGGGTAGCGGCTATGGCTACACCTTC. This encodes CASSSRGSGYGYTF.

This chain uses TRBV21-1 with TRBJ1-1; the table's D call of TRBD1 was not tested on the DNA. TRBV21-1 is a documented pseudogene. The CDR3 loop spans 18 amino acids. Here the CDR3 reads CASSKGHHHEWVNTEAFF. The CDR3 nucleotides are TGTGCCAGCAGCAAGGGACACCATCACGAGTGGGTGAACACTGAAGCTTTCTTT.

The rearrangement joins TRBV27 to TRBJ1-1; the D is unclear. The CDR3 is made up of 11 amino acids. The germline V and J ends were trimmed by 3 bases and 5 bases, with 4 bases remaining between them. The germline CDR1 and CDR2 sequences are MNHEY and SMNVEV (reference sequence). The CDR3 sequence: CASSLGTEAFF. The CDR3 DNA reads as TGTGCCAGCAGTTTGGGGACTGAAGCTTTCTTT.

This rearrangement joins TRBV6-5 to TRBJ2-3, with 11 bases aligning to TRBD2. CDR1 is MNHEY, CDR2 SVGAGI, per germline. Unmatched junction bases numbered 7, after V lost 0 bases and J lost 8 bases. The CDR3 runs to 16 residues. This CDR3 reads CASSYSLAGGGGTQYF. The CDR3 DNA reads TGTGCCAGCAGTTACTCATTAGCGGGAGGGGGAGGTACGCAGTATTTT.